This entry lists 30 T cell receptor beta chains sequenced from one sample in a study of shared clonotypes between healthy human individuals. This table comes from immunoSEQ multiplex PCR, and its TCRdb copy is limited to in-frame clones, with some not included. The sample includes about 2.4 million clones, approximately 93% of them seen just once. Material: naive CD4+ T cells from PBMCs. Subset reported: CD45RA+ positively selected. The source is a man younger than 35 in good health. Some clones in this sample may be carry-over from other donors' samples.

The V and J genes are TRBV19 and TRBJ1-1; maybe TRBD1 (5 bases). Per germline, CDR1 LNHDA and CDR2 SQIVND (reference sequence). CDR3 size: 13 residues. V was pared by 4 bases and J by 8 bases, with 14 bases between. CDR3 DNA sequence: TGTGCCAGTAGTAGACCCGGGACTGTCGAAGCTTTCTTT. The encoded protein is CASSRPGTVEAFF. The variable domain in full, with the rest retrieved from reference TRBV19 and TRBJ1-1, is DGGITQSPKYLFRKEGQNVTLSCEQNLNHDAMYWYRQDPGQGLRLIYYSQIVNDFQKGDIAEGYSVSREKKESFPLTVTSAQKNPTAFYLCASSRPGTVEAFFGQGTRLTVV.

CDR3 in DNA: TGCGCCAGCAGTGCCCGGACAGGGGCGGGAGAGACCCAGTACTTC. Encoded protein: CASSARTGAGETQYF. The chain is built from TRBV10-1 and TRBJ2-5, with 9 bases lining up with TRBD1. The length of the CDR3 is 15 residues. Germline loops: CDR1 WNHNN, CDR2 SYGVQD (reference sequence). Germline trimming cut 4 bases from V and 4 bases from J; bases unmatched to any gene: 7.

The CDR3 region has the DNA TGTGCCAGCAGACACAGGGACCTTAGGAACACTGAAGCTTTCTTT. Translating it yields CASRHRDLRNTEAFF. The chain joins TRBV28 to TRBJ1-1; tentatively, D is TRBD1 (6 bases). Trimming removed 6 bases from V and 1 base from J, with 15 bases in between. Germline CDR1 and CDR2: MDHEN and SYDVKM. The CDR3 covers 15 residues.

As for this clone: Additional DNA sequences in this sample encode the identical CDR3. The rearrangement links TRBV20-1 to TRBJ1-1; D gene uncertain. Germline values: CDR1 DFQATT, CDR2 SNEGSKA (reference sequence). V was clipped by 4 bases and J by 2 bases, with 5 bases between them. CDR3 length equals 11 residues. CDR3: CSAKPNTEAFF. CDR3 sequence (DNA): TGCAGTGCTAAACCCAACACTGAAGCTTTCTTT.

To note about this clone: In the same sample, other DNA sequences code for this CDR3. The V call is TRBV5-1, the J call TRBJ2-7, with no clear D. Per germline, CDR1 SGHRS and CDR2 YFSETQ. This CDR3 has 14 amino acids. V was trimmed by 0 bases and J by 0 bases, leaving 7 bases between them. Written as DNA, the CDR3 is TGCGCCAGCAGCTTGGTCCCGAGCTCCTACGAGCAGTACTTC. This encodes CASSLVPSSYEQYF.

This chain uses TRBV29-1 with TRBJ1-2; 7 bases are shared with TRBD1. CDR3 size: 16 residues. With V trimmed by 1 base and J by 4 bases, 12 bases remained unmatched. The V gene's germline CDR1 is SQVTM and CDR2 ANQGSEA. The CDR3 reads CSVEGGTAQPGYGYTF. CDR3 bases: TGCAGCGTTGAAGGGGGGACAGCCCAACCGGGCTATGGCTACACCTTC.

This chain uses TRBV25-1 with TRBJ1-1, with D possibly matching TRBD1 (6 bases). CDR3 size: 15 residues. V lost 1 base, J lost 3 bases, and 12 bases lay in between. Germline V gives CDR1 MGHDK, CDR2 SYGVNS. CDR3 coding DNA: TGTGCCAGCAGTGAATCTGGGGGCTGGTACACTGAAGCTTTCTTT. This translates into CASSESGGWYTEAFF.

The rearrangement links TRBV6-5 to TRBJ1-5; 7 nucleotides agree with TRBD1. Germline CDR1 is MNHEY and CDR2 is SVGAGI. The trim removed 6 bases at V and 3 bases at J, leaving 5 bases unmatched. CDR3 length equals 14 residues. CDR3 DNA sequence: TGTGCCAGCAGGGGGGACAGTCCCAATCAGCCCCAGCATTTT. It translates to CASRGDSPNQPQHF.

The CDR3 region is CASSPSSGHQPQHF. CDR3 DNA: TGCGCCAGCAGCCCGTCGAGTGGACATCAGCCCCAGCATTTT. This chain joins TRBV5-1 and TRBJ1-5; D uncertain. The CDR3 consists of 14 residues. From germline, CDR1 is SGHRS and CDR2 YFSETQ. V lost 4 bases, J lost 5 bases, and 13 bases lay in between.

The gene calls are TRBV7-3 and TRBJ2-6; 11 bases are a match to TRBD1. The CDR3 has 20 amino acids. Germline values: CDR1 SGHTA, CDR2 FQGTGA. V shed 4 bases, J shed 2 bases, and the junction held 13 bases outside the gene matches. The CDR3: CASSSNSPGQGVPGANVLTF. In DNA, the CDR3 is TGTGCCAGCAGCTCCAATTCACCGGGACAGGGGGTCCCTGGGGCCAACGTCCTGACTTTC.

The genes are TRBV5-4 and TRBJ2-2, with TRBD2 identical over 12 bases. The CDR3 sequence is 15 residues long. V lost 9 bases, J lost 3 bases, and 6 bases stayed unmatched. From germline, CDR1 is SGHNT and CDR2 YYREEE (reference sequence). The DNA for the CDR3 is TGTGCCACCTCTAGCGGGAGGGCCGACACCGGGGAGCTGTTTTTT. It codes for CATSSGRADTGELFF.

The chain links TRBV19 to TRBJ1-2; tentatively, D is TRBD1 (5 bases). Germline-derived CDR1 and CDR2 are LNHDA and SQIVND (reference sequence). The CDR3 loop spans 15 amino acids. V lost 4 bases, J lost 5 bases, and 17 bases lay in between. The chain's CDR3 is CASSSPGRKTYGYTF. CDR3 DNA: TGTGCCAGTAGTAGCCCGGGACGGAAGACTTATGGCTACACCTTC.

The rearrangement joins TRBV6-5 to TRBJ1-4; D not resolved. V shed 3 bases and J shed 2 bases, with 7 bases lying between them. CDR1 is MNHEY and CDR2 is SVGAGI in the germline V gene. The CDR3 has 14 amino acids. CDR3 bases: TGTGCCAGCAGTTATGACGGCACTAATGAAAAACTGTTTTTT. Protein: CASSYDGTNEKLFF.

The chain links TRBV29-1 to TRBJ2-7; 8 bases line up with TRBD1. The CDR3 has 14 amino acids. Per the germline V gene, CDR1 is SQVTM and CDR2 is ANQGSEA. Trimming took 7 bases from V and 2 from J; bases not matched to a gene: 10. For the CDR3, the DNA is TGCAGCGCATCCACGCTGGGACAGGCCTACGAGCAGTACTTC. This encodes CSASTLGQAYEQYF.

The chain joins TRBV7-4 to TRBJ1-6; the match to TRBD1 covers 7 bases. The CDR3 sequence is 14 residues long. With 6 bases clipped from V and 9 bases from J, the junction kept 8 bases outside the gene matches. The V gene's germline CDR1 is SGHVT and CDR2 SQSDAQ. The CDR3 nucleotides read TGTGCCAGCAGTCGACAGGGTAAGAGTTCACCCCTCCACTTT. It translates to CASSRQGKSSPLHF.

This chain uses TRBV28 with TRBJ2-5; 11 bases map to TRBD2. The DNA end favors TRBJ2-7, so the J call may be wrong. Germline assignment: CDR1 MDHEN and CDR2 SYDVKM. This CDR3 is built from 15 residues. The CDR3 sequence is CASSGVAGGTYEQYF. DNA for the CDR3: TGTGCCAGCAGTGGGGTAGCGGGAGGGACCTACGAGCAGTACTTC.

Remarks on this clone: This sample includes further DNA sequences coding for the same CDR3. V usage is TRBV27 and J usage is TRBJ2-2; 8 nucleotides line up with TRBD2. The ends lost 6 bases at V and 4 bases at J; junction bases unmatched: 4. CDR1 and CDR2 from the germline V gene are MNHEY and SMNVEV (reference sequence). CDR3 length equals 14 residues. The CDR3 is CASSRAGGTGELFF. For the CDR3, the DNA is TGTGCCAGCAGCCGTGCGGGGGGCACCGGGGAGCTGTTTTTT.

This chain links TRBV2 with TRBJ1-5; TRBD1 agrees at 7 bases. V was clipped by 6 bases and J by 1 base; unmatched bases: 6. Germline V gene lookup returns CDR1 SNHLY and CDR2 FYNNEI. This CDR3 is built from 15 residues. CDR3 loop: CASREDRPSNQPQHF. In DNA form, the CDR3 reads TGTGCCAGCAGAGAGGACAGGCCGAGCAATCAGCCCCAGCATTTT. The full variable domain, rest sourced from reference TRBV2 and TRBJ1-5, is EPEVTQTPSHQVTQMGQEVILRCVPISNHLYFYWYRQILGQKVEFLVSFYNNEISEKSEIFDDQFSVERPDGSNFTLKIRSTKLEDSAMYFCASREDRPSNQPQHFGDGTRLSIL.

The V gene is TRBV2, the J gene TRBJ1-1; no reliable D call. V was clipped by 3 bases and J by 0 bases, with 8 bases between them. There are 14 residues in the CDR3. CDR1 and CDR2 (germline): SNHLY, FYNNEI. CDR3 nucleotide sequence: TGTGCCAGCAGTGAGTTGGCCTTGAACACTGAAGCTTTCTTT. Protein: CASSELALNTEAFF. Supplemented by reference TRBV2 and TRBJ1-1, the full variable domain reads EPEVTQTPSHQVTQMGQEVILRCVPISNHLYFYWYRQILGQKVEFLVSFYNNEISEKSEIFDDQFSVERPDGSNFTLKIRSTKLEDSAMYFCASSELALNTEAFFGQGTRLTVV.

The gene calls are TRBV11-1 and TRBJ2-1, with D tentatively TRBD2 (5 bases). Germline CDR1 SGHAT, CDR2 FQDESV (reference sequence). Trimming removed 0 bases from V and 10 bases from J, with 13 bases in between. The CDR3 contains 14 residues. CDR3 protein: CASSLALVSGEQFF. The CDR3 nucleotides are TGTGCCAGCAGCTTAGCGCTGGTTTCGGGGGAGCAGTTCTTC.

The rearrangement joins TRBV28 to TRBJ2-7; TRBD1 matches 7 bases. The CDR3 runs to 16 residues. Per the germline V gene, CDR1 is MDHEN and CDR2 is SYDVKM. With V trimmed by 6 bases and J by 2 bases, 13 bases remained unmatched. CDR3 amino acids: CASRTQGRGSPYEQYF. The CDR3 nucleotides read TGTGCCAGCAGGACACAGGGGCGTGGATCCCCCTACGAGCAGTACTTC.

CDR3 amino acids: CASSQEGWGYNEQFF. Here the CDR3 DNA reads TGCGCCAGCAGCCAAGAGGGATGGGGCTACAATGAGCAGTTCTTC. The chain recombines TRBV4-3 with TRBJ2-1, with no clear D. V gave up 0 bases and J gave up 3 bases, with 9 bases separating them. Per germline, CDR1 LGHNA and CDR2 YSLEER. The CDR3 sequence is 15 residues long.

The V and J genes are TRBV6-1 and TRBJ1-1; D remains ambiguous. The V gene's germline CDR1 is MNHNS and CDR2 SASEGT. The length of the CDR3 is 14 residues. Trimming pared 4 bases from V and 2 bases from J, leaving 11 bases between. CDR3 residues: CASSVAGINTEAFF. CDR3 bases: TGTGCCAGCAGTGTAGCGGGGATTAACACTGAAGCTTTCTTT.

This clone was seen a few times. This rearrangement joins TRBV30 to TRBJ1-5; D is uncertain. Germline values: CDR1 GTSNPN, CDR2 SVGIG (reference sequence). CDR3 size: 14 residues. Trimming stripped 0 bases from V and 2 bases from J, with 8 bases between. CDR3 protein: CAWSVPVGNQPQHF. CDR3 sequence (DNA): TGTGCCTGGAGTGTTCCCGTGGGCAATCAGCCCCAGCATTTT.

The gene calls are TRBV27 and TRBJ2-7; TRBD2 agrees at 12 bases. Germline V gives CDR1 MNHEY, CDR2 SMNVEV (reference sequence). This CDR3 spans 17 amino acids. V gave up 2 bases and J gave up 1 base; unmatched junction bases: 6. CDR3 loop: CASSLLAGTSGSYEQYF. For the CDR3, the DNA is TGTGCCAGCAGTTTACTAGCCGGGACTAGCGGGTCCTACGAGCAGTACTTC.

The gene calls are TRBV29-1 and TRBJ2-3, with a possible D match to TRBD2 (6 bases). Germline-derived CDR1 and CDR2 are SQVTM and ANQGSEA. This CDR3 is built from 15 residues. Trimming left V 3 bases short and J 5 bases short, with 18 bases between. CDR3 nucleotide sequence: TGCAGCGTTGATCATAGCGGAAGCGGACGAGATACGCAGTATTTT. Encoded protein: CSVDHSGSGRDTQYF.

The J gene is TRBJ2-3, the V gene TRBV7-2; 8 nucleotides agree with TRBD1. J was trimmed by 5 bases and V by 5 bases; bases with no gene match: 9. The CDR3 runs 15 residues. Germline V CDR1 and CDR2: SGHTA, FQGNSA. Here the CDR3 reads CASSTRQGAGDTQYF. CDR3 sequence (DNA): TGTGCCAGCAGCACCCGTCAGGGGGCGGGAGATACGCAGTATTTT.

V is TRBV7-2 and J is TRBJ2-5, with 8 bases aligning to TRBD1. The CDR3 contains 15 residues. The germline V gene encodes CDR1 SGHTA and CDR2 FQGNSA. With V trimmed by 0 bases and J by 1 base, 1 base remained unmatched. CDR3 nucleotide sequence: TGTGCCAGCAGCTTAGCAGACAGGGGCCAAGAGACCCAGTACTTC. It codes for CASSLADRGQETQYF.

The chain couples TRBV21-1 to TRBJ2-5; the tabulated D call, TRBD2, remains unverified against the DNA. TRBV21-1 is recorded as a pseudogene. The CDR3 covers 15 residues. CDR3 bases: TGTGCCAGCAGCTACCCGGCGTGGGAGGGGGAGACCCAGTACTTC. This gives the protein CASSYPAWEGETQYF.

In this sample, this clone turned up once. This rearrangement joins TRBV5-1 to TRBJ2-4; no firm D call. CDR1 is SGHRS, CDR2 YFSETQ, per germline. Trimming cost V 0 bases and J 9 bases, with 16 bases left between them. This CDR3 has 15 residues. This CDR3 is CASSLEGAHGLIQYF. The CDR3 DNA sequence: TGCGCCAGCAGCTTGGAGGGCGCGCACGGGCTCATTCAGTACTTC.